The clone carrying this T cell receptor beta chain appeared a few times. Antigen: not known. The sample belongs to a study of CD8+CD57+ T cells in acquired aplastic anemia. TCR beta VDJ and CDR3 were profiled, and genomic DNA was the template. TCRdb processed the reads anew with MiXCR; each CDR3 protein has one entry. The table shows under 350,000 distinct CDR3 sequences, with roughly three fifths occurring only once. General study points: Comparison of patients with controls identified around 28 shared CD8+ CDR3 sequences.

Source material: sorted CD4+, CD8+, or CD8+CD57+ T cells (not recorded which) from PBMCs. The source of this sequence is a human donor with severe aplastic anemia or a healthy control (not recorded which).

CDR3 nucleotides: TGTGCCACCCTCGAACCGAACCAAGAGACCCAGTACTTC. The encoded protein is CATLEPNQETQYF. The V call is TRBV24-1, the J call TRBJ2-5; D is unclear. Germline V gives CDR1 KGHDR, CDR2 SFDVKD. The CDR3 loop spans 13 amino acids. Deletions cut 9 bases from V and 0 bases from J, with 10 bases between.